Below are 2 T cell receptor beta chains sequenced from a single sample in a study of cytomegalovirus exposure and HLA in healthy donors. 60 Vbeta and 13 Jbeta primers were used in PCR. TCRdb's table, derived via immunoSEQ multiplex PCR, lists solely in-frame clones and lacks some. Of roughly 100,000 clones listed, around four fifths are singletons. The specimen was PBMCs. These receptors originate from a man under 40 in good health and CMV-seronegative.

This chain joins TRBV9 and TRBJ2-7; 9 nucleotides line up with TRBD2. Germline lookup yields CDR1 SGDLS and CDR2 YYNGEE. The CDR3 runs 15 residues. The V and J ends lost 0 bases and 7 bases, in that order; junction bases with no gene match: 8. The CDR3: CASSVGGLASREQYF. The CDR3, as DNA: TGTGCCAGCAGCGTAGGGGGACTAGCATCTCGGGAGCAGTACTTC.

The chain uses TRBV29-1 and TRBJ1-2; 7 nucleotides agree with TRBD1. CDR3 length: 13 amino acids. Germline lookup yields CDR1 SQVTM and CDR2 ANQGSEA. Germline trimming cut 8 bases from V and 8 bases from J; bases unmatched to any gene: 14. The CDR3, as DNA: TGCAGCATCGACAGGGAGTTGACGGGCGGCTACACCTTC. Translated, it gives CSIDRELTGGYTF.